This section outlines one T cell receptor beta chain sequence together with its context. Its specificity is not known. This entry belongs to a study of T cells in Graves' hyperthyroidism and ophthalmopathy. Regarding the study as a whole: Ophthalmopathy cases were set apart from stable hyperthyroidism by a 13 V-J model. The model identified upcoming ophthalmopathy a median approximately seven months ahead of onset.

From more than 8 ml of fresh peripheral blood, PBMCs were isolated. Germline assignment: CDR1 SQVTM and CDR2 ANQGSEA. V was shortened by 7 bases and J by 6 bases, with 7 bases between the two germline ends. This CDR3 spans 10 amino acids. RNA transcripts yielded amplified TCR beta CDR3 regions. The study used the HTBI primer set for a first-round RT-PCR of the TCR CDR3. In TCRdb, the multiplex PCR reads were re-called with MiXCR into one record per CDR3 protein. In the table there are around 190,000 distinct CDR3 sequences, about 17% of which are singletons. The specimen sequenced was blood. The receptor comes from a woman in her forties or fifties with Graves' hyperthyroidism. The rearrangement uses TRBV29-1 and TRBJ2-1; maybe TRBD2 (5 bases). The DNA for the CDR3 is TGCAGCGCAGGAGGCAATGAGCAGTTCTTC. Protein product: CSAGGNEQFF.